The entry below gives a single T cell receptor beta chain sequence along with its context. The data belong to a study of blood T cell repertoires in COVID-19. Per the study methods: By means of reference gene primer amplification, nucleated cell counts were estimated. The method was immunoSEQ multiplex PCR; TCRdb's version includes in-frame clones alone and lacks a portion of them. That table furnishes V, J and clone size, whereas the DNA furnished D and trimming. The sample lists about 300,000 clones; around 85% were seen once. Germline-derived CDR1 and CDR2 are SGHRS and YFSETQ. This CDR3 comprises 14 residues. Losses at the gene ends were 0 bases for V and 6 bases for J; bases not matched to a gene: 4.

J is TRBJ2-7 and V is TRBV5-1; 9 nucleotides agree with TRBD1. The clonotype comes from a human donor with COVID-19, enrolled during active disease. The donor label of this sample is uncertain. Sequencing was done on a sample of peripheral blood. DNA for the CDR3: TGCGCCAGCAGCTTGGAGGGACAGGGACGCGAGCAGTACTTC. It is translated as CASSLEGQGREQYF.